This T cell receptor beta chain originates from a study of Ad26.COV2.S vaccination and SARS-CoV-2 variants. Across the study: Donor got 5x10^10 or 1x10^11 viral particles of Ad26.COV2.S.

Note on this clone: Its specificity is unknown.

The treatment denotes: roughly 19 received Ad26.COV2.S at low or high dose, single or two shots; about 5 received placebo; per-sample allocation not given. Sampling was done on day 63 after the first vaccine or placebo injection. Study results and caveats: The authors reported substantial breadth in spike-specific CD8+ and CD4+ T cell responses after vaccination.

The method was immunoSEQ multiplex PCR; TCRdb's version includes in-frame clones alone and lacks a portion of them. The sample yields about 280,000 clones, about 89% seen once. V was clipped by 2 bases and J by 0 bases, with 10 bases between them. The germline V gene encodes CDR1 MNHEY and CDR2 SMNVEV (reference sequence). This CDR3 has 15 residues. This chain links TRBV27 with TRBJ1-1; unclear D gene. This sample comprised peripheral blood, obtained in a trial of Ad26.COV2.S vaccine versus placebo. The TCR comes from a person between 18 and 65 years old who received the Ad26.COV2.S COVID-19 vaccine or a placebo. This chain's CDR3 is CASSLIPLMNTEAFF. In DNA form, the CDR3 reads TGTGCCAGCAGTTTAATCCCACTGATGAACACTGAAGCTTTCTTT.